This T cell receptor (beta chain) was sequenced for a study of OX40 agonist ivuxolimab in advanced cancers. Study as a whole: At doses from 0.01 to 10 mg/kg, patients were given intravenous ivuxolimab every 2 weeks. Three individuals attained partial responses, comprising one hepatocellular carcinoma case and two cutaneous melanoma cases.

Regarding the study as a whole: Expanded clones belonging to CD8+ T cells outnumbered, on average, those of CD4+.

Germline V gene data show CDR1 as MNHNY and CDR2 as SVGAGI (reference sequence). V was pared by 4 bases and J by 5 bases, with 17 bases between. This CDR3 contains 16 residues. Assay: immunoSEQ multiplex PCR; the TCRdb copy retains only in-frame clones and omits some. The data contain tens of thousands of clones, over 80% of them seen just once; the ten biggest clones take up 2.8%. This clone was seen a handful of times. Antigen: not known. Collection of blood occurred at baseline, at cycle 4 day 1, and at cycle 7 day 1. The TCR sequence derives from an adult with an advanced solid tumor such as melanoma, head and neck, liver or kidney cancer. This chain links TRBV6-6 with TRBJ1-4, with D possibly TRBD1 on 6 matching bases. Sequenced here: CD4+ or CD8+ T cells sorted from blood, sampled in a trial of the OX40 agonist ivuxolimab. CDR3 loop: CASSFTGQPGNEKLFF. CDR3 in DNA: TGTGCCAGCAGTTTTACGGGACAACCCGGCAATGAAAAACTGTTTTTT.